This T cell receptor (beta chain) comes out of a study of monozygotic twins with inflammatory bowel disease. Study results and caveats: Support was lacking for any single strong IBD-associated signal or clonotype.

Every sample had its cDNA made across eight separate reactions. TCRdb re-called the 5' RACE reads and gives one entry per CDR3 protein, without DNA. The record lists 350,000 to 400,000 distinct CDR3 sequences, of which the ten most abundant hold approximately 2.4%. Total RNA was isolated from whole blood without T cell sorting. In regard to this clonotype: Its specificity is not known.

In germline, CDR1 is MNHEY, CDR2 SMNVEV (reference sequence). This CDR3 has 14 residues. This chain joins TRBV27 and TRBJ2-6; checking the TCRdb D call of TRBD1 is not possible without DNA. This TCR was recovered from a human donor with ulcerative colitis or Crohn's disease, or a healthy co-twin of an affected twin (not recorded which). The sequencing input was blood. The CDR3 here is CASNRGLGANVLTF.